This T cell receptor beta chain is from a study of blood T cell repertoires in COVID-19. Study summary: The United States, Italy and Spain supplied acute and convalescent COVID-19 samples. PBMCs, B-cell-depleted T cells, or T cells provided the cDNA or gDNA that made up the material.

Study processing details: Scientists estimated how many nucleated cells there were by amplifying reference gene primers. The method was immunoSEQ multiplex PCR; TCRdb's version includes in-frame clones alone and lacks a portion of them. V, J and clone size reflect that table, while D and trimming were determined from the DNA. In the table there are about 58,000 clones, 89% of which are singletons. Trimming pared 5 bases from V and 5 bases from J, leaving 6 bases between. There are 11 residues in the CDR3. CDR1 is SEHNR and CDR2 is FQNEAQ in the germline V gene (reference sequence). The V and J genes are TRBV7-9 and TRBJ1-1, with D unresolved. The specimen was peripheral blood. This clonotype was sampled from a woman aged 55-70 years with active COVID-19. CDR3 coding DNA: TGTGCCAGCAGCCCGGGAACTGAAGCTTTCTTT. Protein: CASSPGTEAFF.